The sequence of this TCR beta chain was determined in a study of T cell responses to AZD1222 COVID-19 vaccine. The study, taken as a whole, reports: Among the donors, most were white British and more were female, and clonal diversity was possibly underestimated. Baseline seropositivity characterized only a handful of AZD1222 recipients. Reports say nearly half of spike-specific TCRs go after unmutated variant regions.

In the case of this clone: Its cognate antigen is unknown.

Only in-frame clones appear in the TCRdb table, and some are missing; sequencing was by immunoSEQ multiplex PCR. The sample shows 100,000 to 110,000 clones, approximately 90% of them seen only once. V gave up 4 bases and J gave up 4 bases; unmatched junction bases: 5. The CDR3 is 15 amino acids. Germline loops: CDR1 SEHNR, CDR2 FQNEAQ (reference sequence). This sequence originates from an adult in good health. The sample consisted of peripheral blood, taken on day 0 of AZD1222 vaccination. The chain combines TRBV7-9 with TRBJ2-1; TRBD2 matches at 9 bases. CDR3 sequence reads: CASSSGLAGYNEQFF. The CDR3 DNA reads TGTGCCAGCAGCTCGGGACTAGCAGGGTACAATGAGCAGTTCTTC. Looking up the rest from reference TRBV7-9 and TRBJ2-1 gives the full variable domain: DTGVSQNPRHKITKRGQNVTFRCDPISEHNRLYWYRQTLGQGPEFLTYFQNEAQLEKSRLLSDRFSAERPKGSFSTLEIQRTEQGDSAMYLCASSSGLAGYNEQFFGPGTRLTVL.